This is a list of T cell receptor beta chains from one sample in a study of cytomegalovirus exposure and HLA in healthy donors. Data came from immunoSEQ multiplex PCR; TCRdb stores just in-frame clones and leaves some out. The sample has 150,000 to 200,000 clones; about four fifths are singletons. Specimen: PBMCs. The receptors come from a man aged 45-65 years in good health and CMV-seropositive. Each CDR3 is given with its conserved first and last residue. D genes are given only for firm matches. The size of a clone is reported for some rows only, either as once, few or many, or as a class for expanded clones.

CDR3 DNA	CDR3 protein	J gene	clone size	V gene	D gene
TGTGCCAGCAGCGTAGCTACTATAGCGTCGGGTGCAGATACGCAGTATTTT	CASSVATIASGADTQYF	TRBJ2-3	.	TRBV9	.
TGTGCCAGCAGCGTGGGGGGGCTGAGCAATCAGCCCCAGCATTTT	CASSVGGLSNQPQHF	TRBJ1-5	.	TRBV9	.
TGTGCCAGCAGTTTAACAGGGAACAATCAGCCCCAGCATTTT	CASSLTGNNQPQHF	TRBJ1-5	.	TRBV6-6	.
TGCGCCAGCAGCCTTGGGACTAGCAGCTCCTACGAGCAGTACTTC	CASSLGTSSSYEQYF	TRBJ2-7	.	TRBV4-1	TRBD2
TGTGCCAGCAGTGAAGCTGAAACAGGGTATGGGAATGAGCAGTTCTTC	CASSEAETGYGNEQFF	TRBJ2-1	.	TRBV2	.
TGTGCCAGCAGCCCGAGCACAGATACGCAGTATTTT	CASSPSTDTQYF	TRBJ2-3	few	TRBV11-2	.
TGTGCCAGCAGTGCCGGGACAGGGAACTACGAGCAGTACTTC	CASSAGTGNYEQYF	TRBJ2-7	.	TRBV27	TRBD1
TGTGCCAGCAGTTCAGCAAGGACTAGCAAGTTCTTC	CASSSARTSKFF	TRBJ2-1	.	TRBV28	TRBD2
TGTGCCAGCTCACCAATGAGGACAGGGGATCAGCCCCAGCATTTT	CASSPMRTGDQPQHF	TRBJ1-5	.	TRBV18	TRBD1
TGTGCCAGCAGTTTAATAACACAGGGAAACTATGGCTACACCTTC	CASSLITQGNYGYTF	TRBJ1-2	once	TRBV28	.
TGTGCCAGCAGTTGGGGCCCCACCGGGGAGCTGTTTTTT	CASSWGPTGELFF	TRBJ2-2	.	TRBV27	.
TGCGCCAGCAGCGAAGGGACTAGCGTCACAGATACGCAGTATTTT	CASSEGTSVTDTQYF	TRBJ2-3	.	TRBV5-1	TRBD2
TGTGCCAGCAGCATGAGCTCCTACGAGCAGTACTTC	CASSMSSYEQYF	TRBJ2-7	.	TRBV7-8	.
TGCAGCGTTGCCGGGACTAGCGGCTACAATGAGCAGTTCTTC	CSVAGTSGYNEQFF	TRBJ2-1	.	TRBV29-1	TRBD2
TGTGCCAGCAGCACTCAACACAGGGGGCCGGCCTACGAGCAGTACTTC	CASSTQHRGPAYEQYF	TRBJ2-7	few	TRBV21-1	.
TGTGCCAGCGGCGACCGTATCGGTGAGCAGTTCTTC	CASGDRIGEQFF	TRBJ2-1	.	TRBV9	.
TGTGCCAGCAGTGTTGGGACTAGCGGGGGCACCTACGAGCAGTACTTC	CASSVGTSGGTYEQYF	TRBJ2-7	.	TRBV6-6	TRBD2
TGTGCCAGCAGTCCTCAGACAACGAATCAGCCCCAGCATTTT	CASSPQTTNQPQHF	TRBJ1-5	.	TRBV7-2	.
TGTGCCAGCAAGACTAGCGGGTCTTCCTACGAGCAGTACTTC	CASKTSGSSYEQYF	TRBJ2-7	.	TRBV6-1	TRBD2
TGTGCCAGCAGCTACCTCTACAGGGGGGACAATGAGCAGTTCTTC	CASSYLYRGDNEQFF	TRBJ2-1	.	TRBV7-9	TRBD1
TGTGCCAGCAAACGGGACAGGATGACTTTTGAGCAGTTCTTC	CASKRDRMTFEQFF	TRBJ2-1	.	TRBV2	TRBD1
TGTGCCAGTAGTATGAGAGGCTCCTATGGCTACACCTTC	CASSMRGSYGYTF	TRBJ1-2	.	TRBV19	.
TGTGCCAGCAGTCTGCAAACAGGGATTGGCGAGCAGTACTTC	CASSLQTGIGEQYF	TRBJ2-7	.	TRBV6-5	.
TGTGCCAGCAGTTTTGCCCTAGCGGGAGACGTCGGCTACGAGCAGTACTTC	CASSFALAGDVGYEQYF	TRBJ2-7	once	TRBV28	TRBD2
TGTGCCAGCAGCTCAACGGTGGGGGGAAGAGGTGGAAATGAGCAGTTCTTC	CASSSTVGGRGGNEQFF	TRBJ2-1	.	TRBV11-3	.
TGCAGTGCTAGAGATCGTGAAAAACTGTTTTTT	CSARDREKLFF	TRBJ1-4	.	TRBV20-1	.
TGTGCCAGCAGTGGAGGGGGGGCCACAACCTACGAGCAGTACTTC	CASSGGGATTYEQYF	TRBJ2-7	.	TRBV2	.
TGCGCCAGCAGCCAAGATCAGGGCCCTAATGAAAAACTGTTTTTT	CASSQDQGPNEKLFF	TRBJ1-4	.	TRBV4-3	.
TGTGCCAGCGGGAGTTGGTCCTACAATGAGCAGTTCTTC	CASGSWSYNEQFF	TRBJ2-1	.	TRBV19	.
TGTGCCAGCAGTTCAACAAGGAGCTCCTACGAGCAGTACTTC	CASSSTRSSYEQYF	TRBJ2-7	once	TRBV27	.
TGTGCCAGCAGCTTGACAGGGGGAGGTACTGAAGCTTTCTTT	CASSLTGGGTEAFF	TRBJ1-1	.	TRBV7-9	TRBD1
TGTGCCAGTCGGACAGGGGCTGGCGAGCAGTACTTC	CASRTGAGEQYF	TRBJ2-7	once	TRBV28	TRBD1
TGTGCCAGCAGTGAAGGGGGGGACGAGCAGTACTTC	CASSEGGDEQYF	TRBJ2-7	.	TRBV6-1	.
TGTGCCTGGAGTGCAGGGGACCCCAGGGGGTCGTACACCGGGGAGCTGTTTTTT	CAWSAGDPRGSYTGELFF	TRBJ2-2	few	TRBV30	TRBD1
TGTGCCAGCAGTCTTGGACAGGGTTACGAGCAGTACTTC	CASSLGQGYEQYF	TRBJ2-7	few	TRBV28	TRBD1
TGTGCTAGTGGTTTGGTACTATTCAGTCACGATGCGAACACCGGGGAGCTGTTTTTT	CASGLVLFSHDANTGELFF	TRBJ2-2	.	TRBV12-5	.
TGTGCCAGCAGGTTGACCGGGAGGAATACAGATACGCAGTATTTT	CASRLTGRNTDTQYF	TRBJ2-3	.	TRBV7-3	TRBD2
TGCGCCAGCAGCTTAGACAGAAGCACAGATACGCAGTATTTT	CASSLDRSTDTQYF	TRBJ2-3	.	TRBV5-1	.
TGTGCCAGCAGTTACTCACCTAGCGGGGGGGCGGGGACCCAGTACTTC	CASSYSPSGGAGTQYF	TRBJ2-5	.	TRBV6-5	TRBD2